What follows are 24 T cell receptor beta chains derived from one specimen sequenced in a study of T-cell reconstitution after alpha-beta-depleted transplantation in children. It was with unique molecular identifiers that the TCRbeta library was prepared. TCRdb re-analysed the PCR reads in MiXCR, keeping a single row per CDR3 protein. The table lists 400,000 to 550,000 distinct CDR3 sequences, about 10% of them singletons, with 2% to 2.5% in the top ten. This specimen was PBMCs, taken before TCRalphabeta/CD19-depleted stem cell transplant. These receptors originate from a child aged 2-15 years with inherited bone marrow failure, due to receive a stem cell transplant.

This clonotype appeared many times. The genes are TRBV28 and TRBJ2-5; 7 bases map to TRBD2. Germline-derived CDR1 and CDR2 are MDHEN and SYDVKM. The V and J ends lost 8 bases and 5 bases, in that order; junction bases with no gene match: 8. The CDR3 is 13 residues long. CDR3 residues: CASGGGSLETQYF. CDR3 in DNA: TGTGCCAGCGGGGGGGGGAGCTTGGAGACCCAGTACTTC.

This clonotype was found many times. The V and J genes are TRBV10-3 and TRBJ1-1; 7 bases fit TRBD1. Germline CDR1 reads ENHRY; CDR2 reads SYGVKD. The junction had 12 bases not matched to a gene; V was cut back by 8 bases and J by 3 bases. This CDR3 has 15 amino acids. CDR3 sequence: CAIVTGVLKYTEAFF. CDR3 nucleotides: TGTGCCATCGTTACAGGGGTTTTGAAATACACTGAAGCTTTCTTT.

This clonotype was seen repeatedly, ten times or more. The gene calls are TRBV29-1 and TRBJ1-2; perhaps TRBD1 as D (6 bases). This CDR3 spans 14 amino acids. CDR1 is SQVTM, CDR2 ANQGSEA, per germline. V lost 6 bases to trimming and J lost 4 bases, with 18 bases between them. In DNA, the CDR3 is TGCAGCGTAGGGGGAAGGGAGGACGCCTATGGCTACACCTTC. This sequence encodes CSVGGREDAYGYTF.

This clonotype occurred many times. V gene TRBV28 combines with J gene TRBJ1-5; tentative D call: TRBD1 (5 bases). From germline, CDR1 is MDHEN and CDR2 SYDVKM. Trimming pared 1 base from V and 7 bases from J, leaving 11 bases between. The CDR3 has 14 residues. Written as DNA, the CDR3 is TGTGCCAGCAGTTTATTCAGGGCGGGCCAGCCCCAGCATTTT. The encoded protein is CASSLFRAGQPQHF.

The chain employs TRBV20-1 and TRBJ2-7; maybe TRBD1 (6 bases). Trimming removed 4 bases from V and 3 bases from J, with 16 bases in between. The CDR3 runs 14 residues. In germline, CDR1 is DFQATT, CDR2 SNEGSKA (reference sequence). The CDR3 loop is CSAKGQSAVYEQYF. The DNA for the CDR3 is TGCAGTGCTAAAGGACAGTCGGCGGTCTACGAGCAGTACTTC.

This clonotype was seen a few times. The CDR3 DNA sequence: TGTGCCAGCAGTTTAGACGGGCGGGTAAACACCGGGGAGCTGTTTTTT. As protein: CASSLDGRVNTGELFF. The J gene is TRBJ2-2, the V gene TRBV12-3 or TRBV12-4, with D tentatively TRBD2 (5 bases). Trimming removed 1 base from V and 2 bases from J, with 11 bases in between. The CDR3 runs to 16 residues.

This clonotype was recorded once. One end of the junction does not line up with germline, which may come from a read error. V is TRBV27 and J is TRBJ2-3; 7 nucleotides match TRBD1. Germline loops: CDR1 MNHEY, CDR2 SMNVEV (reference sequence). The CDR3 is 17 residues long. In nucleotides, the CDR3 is TGTGCCGGCAGTTTAGTCCCAGGGGGAGCGGTCACAGATACGCAGTATTTT. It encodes CAGSLVPGGAVTDTQYF.

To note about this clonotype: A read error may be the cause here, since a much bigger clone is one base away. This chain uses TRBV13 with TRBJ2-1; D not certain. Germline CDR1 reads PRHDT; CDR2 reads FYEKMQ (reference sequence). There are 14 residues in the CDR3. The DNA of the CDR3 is TGTGCCAGCAGCTTAGAAGTTACAGTCAATGAGCGGTTCTTC. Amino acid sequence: CASSLEVTVNERFF.

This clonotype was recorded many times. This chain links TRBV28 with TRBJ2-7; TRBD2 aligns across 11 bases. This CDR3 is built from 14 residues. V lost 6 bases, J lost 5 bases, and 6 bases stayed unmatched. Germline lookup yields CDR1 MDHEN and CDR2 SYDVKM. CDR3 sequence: CASRIAGGLHEQYF. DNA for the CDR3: TGTGCCAGCAGGATAGCGGGAGGGCTACACGAGCAGTACTTC.

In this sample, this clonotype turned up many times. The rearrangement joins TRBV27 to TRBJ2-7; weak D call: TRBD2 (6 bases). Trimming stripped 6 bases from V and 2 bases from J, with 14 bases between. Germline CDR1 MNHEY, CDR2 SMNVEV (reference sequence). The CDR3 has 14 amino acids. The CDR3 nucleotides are TGTGCCAGCAGAGGAGGGATCCTCACCTACGAGCAGTACTTC. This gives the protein CASRGGILTYEQYF.

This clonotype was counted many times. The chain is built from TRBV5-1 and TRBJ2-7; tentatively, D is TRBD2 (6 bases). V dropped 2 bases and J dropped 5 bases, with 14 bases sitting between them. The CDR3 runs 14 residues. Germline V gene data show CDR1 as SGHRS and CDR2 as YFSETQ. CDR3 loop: CASSLRGRGHEQYF. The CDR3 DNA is TGCGCCAGCAGCTTACGGGGGAGAGGGCACGAGCAGTACTTC.

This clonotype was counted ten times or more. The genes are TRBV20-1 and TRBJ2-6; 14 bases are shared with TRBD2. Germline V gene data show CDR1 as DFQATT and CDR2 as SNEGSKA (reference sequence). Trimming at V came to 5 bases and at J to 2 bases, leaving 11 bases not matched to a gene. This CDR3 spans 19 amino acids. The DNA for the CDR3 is TGCAGTGCTTATATGACTAGCGGGAGGGCCATCACTGGGGCCAACGTCCTGACTTTC. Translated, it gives CSAYMTSGRAITGANVLTF.

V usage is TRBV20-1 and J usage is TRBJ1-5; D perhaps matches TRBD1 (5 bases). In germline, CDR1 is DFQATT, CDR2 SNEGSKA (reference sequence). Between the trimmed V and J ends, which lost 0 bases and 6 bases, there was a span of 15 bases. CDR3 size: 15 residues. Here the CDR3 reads CSARDVRGWGQPQHF. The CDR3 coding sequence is TGCAGTGCTAGAGACGTAAGGGGTTGGGGTCAGCCCCAGCATTTT.

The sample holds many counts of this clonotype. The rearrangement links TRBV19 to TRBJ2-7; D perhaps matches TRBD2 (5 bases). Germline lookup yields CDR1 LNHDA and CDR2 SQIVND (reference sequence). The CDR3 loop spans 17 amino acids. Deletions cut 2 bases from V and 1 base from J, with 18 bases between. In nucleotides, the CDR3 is TGTGCCAGTAGTATACGCGTTGGGAGCGTGGGGTCCTACGAGCAGTACTTC. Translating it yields CASSIRVGSVGSYEQYF.

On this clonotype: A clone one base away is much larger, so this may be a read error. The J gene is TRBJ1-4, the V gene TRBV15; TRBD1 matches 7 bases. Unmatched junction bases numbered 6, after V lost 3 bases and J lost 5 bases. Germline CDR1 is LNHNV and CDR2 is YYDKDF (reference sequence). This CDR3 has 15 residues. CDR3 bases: TGTGCCACCAGCAGGGAGGGACAGACAAATGAAAAACTGTTTTTT. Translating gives CATSREGQTNEKLFF.

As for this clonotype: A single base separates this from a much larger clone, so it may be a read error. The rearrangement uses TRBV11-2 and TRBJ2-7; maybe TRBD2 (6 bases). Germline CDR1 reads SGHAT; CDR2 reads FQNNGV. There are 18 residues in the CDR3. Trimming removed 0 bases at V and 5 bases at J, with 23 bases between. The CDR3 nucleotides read TGTGCCAGCAGCTTAGATTATTTCATGGGCGGGATTTATAACGAGCAGTACTTC. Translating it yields CASSLDYFMGGIYNEQYF. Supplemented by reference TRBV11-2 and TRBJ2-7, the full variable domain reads EAGVAQSPRYKIIEKRQSVAFWCNPISGHATLYWYQQILGQGPKLLIQFQNNGVVDDSQLPKDRFSAERLKGVDSTLKIQPAKLEDSAVYLCASSLDYFMGGIYNEQYFGPGTRLTVT.

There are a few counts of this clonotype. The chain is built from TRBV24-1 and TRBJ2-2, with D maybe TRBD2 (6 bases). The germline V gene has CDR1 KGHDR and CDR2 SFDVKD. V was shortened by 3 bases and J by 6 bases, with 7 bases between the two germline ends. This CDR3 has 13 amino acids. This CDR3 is CATSDGLPGELFF. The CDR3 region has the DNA TGTGCCACCAGTGATGGACTACCCGGGGAGCTGTTTTTT.

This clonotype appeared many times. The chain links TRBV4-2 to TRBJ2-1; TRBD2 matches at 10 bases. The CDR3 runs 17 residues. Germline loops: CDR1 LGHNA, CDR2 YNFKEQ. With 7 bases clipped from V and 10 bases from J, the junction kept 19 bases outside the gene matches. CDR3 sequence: CASTKATSGYFGGEQFF. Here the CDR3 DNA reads TGTGCCAGCACCAAGGCGACTAGCGGGTACTTCGGCGGGGAGCAGTTCTTC.

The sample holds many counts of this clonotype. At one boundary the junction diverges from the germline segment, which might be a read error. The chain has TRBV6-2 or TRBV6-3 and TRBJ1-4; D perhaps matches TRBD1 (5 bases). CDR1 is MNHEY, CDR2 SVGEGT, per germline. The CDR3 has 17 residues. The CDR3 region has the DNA TGTGCCAGCAGTCACTCGACCGGCGGGGCGCGGGATGAAAAACTGTTTTTT. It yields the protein CASSHSTGGARDEKLFF.

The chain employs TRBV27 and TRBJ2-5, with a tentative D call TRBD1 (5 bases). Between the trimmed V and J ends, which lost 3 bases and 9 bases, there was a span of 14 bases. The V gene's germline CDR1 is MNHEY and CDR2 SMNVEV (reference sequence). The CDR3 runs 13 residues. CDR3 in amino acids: CASSLSGQQPQYF. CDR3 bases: TGTGCCAGCAGTTTGTCCGGACAACAGCCCCAGTACTTC.

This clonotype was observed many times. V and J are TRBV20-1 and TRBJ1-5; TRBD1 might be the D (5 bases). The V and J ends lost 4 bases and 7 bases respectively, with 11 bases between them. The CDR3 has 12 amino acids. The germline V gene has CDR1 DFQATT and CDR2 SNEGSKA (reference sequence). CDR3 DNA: TGCAGTGCTATAACAGCAGGGCAGCCCCAGCATTTT. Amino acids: CSAITAGQPQHF.

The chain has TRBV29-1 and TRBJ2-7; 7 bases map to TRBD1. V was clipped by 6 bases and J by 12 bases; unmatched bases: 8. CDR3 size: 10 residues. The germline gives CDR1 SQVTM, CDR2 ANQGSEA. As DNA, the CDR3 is TGCAGCGTCCTCGCGACAGGGTGGTACTTC. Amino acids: CSVLATGWYF.

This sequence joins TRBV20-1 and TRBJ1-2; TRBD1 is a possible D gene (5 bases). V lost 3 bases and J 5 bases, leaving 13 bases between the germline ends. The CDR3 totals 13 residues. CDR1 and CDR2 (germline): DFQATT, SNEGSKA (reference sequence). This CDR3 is CSASQGRGYGYTF. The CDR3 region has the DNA TGCAGTGCTAGTCAGGGTCGGGGGTATGGCTACACCTTC.

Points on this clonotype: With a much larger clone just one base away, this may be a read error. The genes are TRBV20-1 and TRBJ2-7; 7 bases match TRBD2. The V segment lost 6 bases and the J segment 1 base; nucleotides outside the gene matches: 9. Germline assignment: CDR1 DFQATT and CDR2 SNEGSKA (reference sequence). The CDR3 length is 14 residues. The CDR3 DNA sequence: TGCAGTGCCCGCGCGCTAGCGGCGTCCTACGAGCAGTACTTC. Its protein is CSARALAASYEQYF.